Presented here are 13 T cell receptor beta chains from one specimen sequenced in a study of breast tumors, draining lymph nodes, adjacent tissues. Using its own MiXCR run on the multiplex PCR reads, TCRdb lists one record per CDR3 protein. This sample carries under 150,000 distinct CDR3 sequences, about 20% of them seen once, and the ten largest clones take roughly 2.7%. Breast cancer patients provided tissue from their axillary draining lymph nodes. The sequencing input was axillary lymph node tissue. The receptors originated from a female donor with breast cancer. Some clones in this sample may be carry-over from other donors' samples.

Turning to this clonotype: This CDR3 is missing its conserved last phenylalanine or tryptophan, likely due to a read error. The rearrangement links TRBV20-1 to TRBJ2-7; no definite D call. V was cut by 3 bases and J by 7 bases, with 13 bases left in between. CDR3 length: 12 residues. The germline V gene encodes CDR1 DFQATT and CDR2 SNEGSKA (reference sequence). The CDR3 protein is CSASRPVYEQYL. The CDR3 DNA is TGCAGTGCTAGCAGGCCCGTATATGAGCAGTACCTC.

In this sample, this clonotype turned up many times. The chain links TRBV10-2 to TRBJ2-1, with 8 bases fitting TRBD2. Trimming took 6 bases from V and 3 from J; bases not matched to a gene: 4. The germline V gene has CDR1 WSHSY and CDR2 SAAADI. The length of the CDR3 is 14 residues. CDR3 amino acids: CASREAGGYNEQFF. The CDR3 DNA follows: TGCGCCAGCAGAGAGGCGGGAGGCTACAATGAGCAGTTCTTC.

This clonotype has at least ten counts. J is TRBJ2-3 and V is TRBV25-1; TRBD2 matches at 10 bases. This CDR3 has 15 residues. Germline CDR1 MGHDK, CDR2 SYGVNS. Trimming removed 4 bases from V and 4 bases from J; junction bases left unmatched: 5. CDR3 DNA sequence: TGTGCCAGCAGTGTCCTAGCGGGAGACTCAGATACGCAGTATTTT. It translates to CASSVLAGDSDTQYF.

This chain uses TRBV9 with TRBJ2-1; TRBD2 matches 13 bases. Losses at the gene ends were 4 bases for V and 4 bases for J; bases not matched to a gene: 11. Germline CDR1 reads SGDLS; CDR2 reads YYNGEE. The CDR3 runs 18 residues. The CDR3 region has the DNA TGTGCCAGCAGCCCTACTAGCGGGAGGGCCCGAAGGTACAATGAGCAGTTCTTC. It codes for CASSPTSGRARRYNEQFF.

This clonotype was recorded many times. The chain employs TRBV5-1 and TRBJ2-7, with 9 positions matching TRBD1. Germline V gene lookup returns CDR1 SGHRS and CDR2 YFSETQ. This CDR3 region has 15 residues. The V gene end was trimmed by 4 bases and the J gene end by 0 bases; junction bases not matched to a gene: 5. The CDR3 sequence is CASSGDRDSSYEQYF. DNA for the CDR3: TGCGCCAGCAGCGGGGACAGGGATAGCTCCTACGAGCAGTACTTC.

A few counts support this clonotype. DNA of the CDR3: TGTGCCAGCAGCTTAAGTCCAGGGGCTCTCGGGGAGCAGTACTTC. It codes for CASSLSPGALGEQYF. V is TRBV7-8 and J is TRBJ2-7; possible D gene TRBD1, 6 bases. The CDR3 contains 15 residues. Between the trimmed V and J ends, which lost 2 bases and 7 bases, there was a span of 18 bases. Germline lookup yields CDR1 SGHVS and CDR2 FQNEAQ.

This clonotype was observed a handful of times. A much more abundant neighbour one base away suggests this may be a read error. The V call is TRBV20-1, the J call TRBJ2-3; the match to TRBD2 covers 8 bases. Germline assignment: CDR1 DFQATT and CDR2 SNEGSKA (reference sequence). CDR3 length equals 15 residues. The V gene end was trimmed by 0 bases and the J gene end by 1 base; junction bases not matched to a gene: 3. The DNA for the CDR3 is TGCAGTGCTAGAGATCCAGCGGGAGGCACAGATACGCAGTATTTT. Its protein is CSARDPAGGTDTQYF.

This clonotype was observed at least ten times. The CDR3 sequence is CASSVVPAETQYF. The CDR3 coding sequence is TGTGCCAGCAGCGTAGTCCCTGCGGAGACCCAGTACTTC. This rearrangement joins TRBV9 to TRBJ2-5, with D unclear. V was trimmed by 0 bases and J by 5 bases, leaving 8 bases between them. This CDR3 region has 13 residues. Germline CDR1 and CDR2: SGDLS and YYNGEE.

This clonotype was counted ten times or more. V usage is TRBV12-3 or TRBV12-4 and J usage is TRBJ2-7; 7 nucleotides agree with TRBD2. V shed 7 bases, J shed 3 bases, and the junction held 6 bases outside the gene matches. The CDR3 is 13 residues long. This CDR3 is CASMGGTSYEQYF. In DNA form, the CDR3 reads TGTGCCAGCATGGGGGGGACGAGCTACGAGCAGTACTTC.

This clonotype was recorded at least ten times. The J gene is TRBJ2-1, the V gene TRBV10-2; 12 positions match TRBD2. Germline CDR1 is WSHSY and CDR2 is SAAADI. V lost 7 bases, J lost 13 bases, and 11 bases stayed unmatched. The CDR3 spans 14 residues. This CDR3 is CASKRLAGGPGQFF. The CDR3 nucleotides read TGCGCCAGCAAGAGGCTAGCGGGAGGGCCCGGCCAGTTCTTC.

Ten or more counts support this clonotype. This chain joins TRBV25-1 and TRBJ2-1; TRBD2 matches at 7 bases. CDR1 is MGHDK and CDR2 is SYGVNS in the germline V gene. The length of the CDR3 is 15 residues. V was clipped by 4 bases and J by 0 bases; unmatched bases: 3. The CDR3 here is CASSVGGSSYNEQFF. CDR3 nucleotide sequence: TGTGCCAGCAGTGTGGGCGGGAGCTCCTACAATGAGCAGTTCTTC.

Comment on this clonotype: A much larger clone is a single base away; this may be a read error. This likely comes from a read error, as the CDR3 has no conserved phenylalanine or tryptophan at its end. CDR3 sequence (DNA): TGTGCCAGCAAGGGGGCTAGCGCTTACGAGCAGTACTCC. It encodes CASKGASAYEQYS. The J gene is TRBJ2-7, the V gene TRBV6-2 or TRBV6-3; TRBD1 might be the D (7 bases). The CDR3 has 13 residues. V was pared by 7 bases and J by 4 bases, with 14 bases between. The germline CDR1 and CDR2 sequences are MNHEY and SVGEGT.

In its sample, this clonotype was seen many times. The chain carries TRBV5-5 and TRBJ2-5, with 8 bases lining up with TRBD2. Germline V CDR1 and CDR2: SGHKS, YYEKEE (reference sequence). With 6 bases clipped from V and 5 bases from J, the junction kept 15 bases outside the gene matches. The CDR3 extends over 16 amino acids. CDR3 sequence (DNA): TGTGCCAGCACCCCGAGGGGAGCGGGAGCCGCGGAGACCCAGTACTTC. This codes for CASTPRGAGAAETQYF.